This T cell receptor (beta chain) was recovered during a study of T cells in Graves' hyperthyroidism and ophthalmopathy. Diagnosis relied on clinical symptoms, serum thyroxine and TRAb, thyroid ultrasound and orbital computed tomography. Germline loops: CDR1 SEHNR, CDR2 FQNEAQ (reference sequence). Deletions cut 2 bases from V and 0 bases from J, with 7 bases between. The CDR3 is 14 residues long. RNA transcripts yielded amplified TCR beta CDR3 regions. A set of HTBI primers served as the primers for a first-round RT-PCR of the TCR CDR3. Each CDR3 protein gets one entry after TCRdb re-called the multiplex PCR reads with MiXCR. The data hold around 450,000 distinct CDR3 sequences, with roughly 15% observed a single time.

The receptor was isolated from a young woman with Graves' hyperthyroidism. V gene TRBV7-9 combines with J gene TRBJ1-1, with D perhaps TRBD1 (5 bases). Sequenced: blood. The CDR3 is CASSLTQVNTEAFF. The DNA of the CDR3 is TGTGCCAGCAGCTTAACACAGGTGAACACTGAAGCTTTCTTT.